The clone carrying this T cell receptor (beta chain) has a count of ten or more. Its antigen is unidentified. A 5'RACE reaction primed in the constant segment made cDNA libraries of TCR alpha and TCR beta, and these carried sample barcodes and UMIs. TCRdb processed the 5' RACE reads anew with MiXCR; each CDR3 protein has one entry. The profile shows about 140,000 distinct CDR3 sequences, 11% to 15% of them singletons. Germline assignment: CDR1 SEHNR and CDR2 FQNEAQ (reference sequence). The CDR3 loop spans 13 amino acids. V lost 5 bases and J 2 bases, leaving 8 bases between the germline ends. This record belongs to a study of T-cell memory formation after mild COVID-19. Broader study findings: Contracting CD4+ clones sat mainly in CM and EM; CD8+ in EMRA. Pre-infection memory contained some responding clones, which suggested that cross-reactive memory had joined.

The chain is built from TRBV7-9 and TRBJ2-3; unclear D gene. Sequencing input: PBMCs or a T cell subset sorted from them (not recorded which). This clonotype was obtained from an adult woman who had mild COVID-19 (a few samples of this study predate the infection). Cell type and time point are not known. The CDR3 is CASSPRLTDTQYF. The CDR3 nucleotides read TGTGCCAGCAGCCCTCGGCTCACAGATACGCAGTATTTT.